This TCR beta chain emerged from a study of OX40 agonist ivuxolimab in advanced cancers. Whole-study results and caveats: On average, CD8+ T cells had more expanded clones than CD4+.

Profiled with immunoSEQ multiplex PCR; TCRdb holds only in-frame clones, not every one. This table holds 30,000 to 40,000 clones, nearly 75% found once. This clone was seen just once. Its target is not known. The germline V gene has CDR1 SGHDT and CDR2 YYEEEE. The V and J ends lost 0 bases and 2 bases respectively, with 15 bases between them. The CDR3 covers 17 residues. The sequence came from an adult with an advanced solid tumor such as melanoma, head and neck, liver or kidney cancer. Here the sequenced sample was CD4+ or CD8+ T cells sorted from blood, taken in a trial of the OX40 agonist ivuxolimab. This chain connects TRBV5-6 to TRBJ1-5, with D perhaps matching TRBD1 (6 bases). This chain's CDR3 is CASSLATGTYGNQPQHF. CDR3 DNA: TGTGCCAGCAGCTTGGCCACAGGGACCTATGGCAATCAGCCCCAGCATTTT. Supplemented by reference TRBV5-6 and TRBJ1-5, the full variable domain reads DAGVTQSPTHLIKTRGQQVTLRCSPKSGHDTVSWYQQALGQGPQFIFQYYEEEERQRGNFPDRFSGHQFPNYSSELNVNALLLGDSALYLCASSLATGTYGNQPQHFGDGTRLSIL.